Here is one T cell receptor beta chain with its context. The CDR3 contains 13 residues. Germline V gene sequence: CDR1 LNHDA, CDR2 SQIVND (reference sequence). Trimming removed 6 bases at V and 7 bases at J, with 13 bases between. The sample comes from a study of control samples from healthy donors and cancer patients. Profiled with immunoSEQ multiplex PCR; TCRdb holds only in-frame clones, not every one. The sample carries about 84,000 clones, around 80% recorded once. This sequence was found in a man between 60 and 70 years old with head and neck cancer. Sequenced: PBMCs. V is TRBV19 and J is TRBJ2-1; D gene unclear. CDR3 sequence reads: CASSRESWNEQFF. The DNA for the CDR3 is TGTGCCAGTAGCCGTGAGTCTTGGAATGAGCAGTTCTTC.